This T cell receptor (beta chain) originates from a study of post-analysis software for immune sequencing data. Findings of the study overall: Roughly 5 TRBV segments occurring more often in patients than controls included TRBV5-6, TRBV5-1 and TRBV20-1.

Unique molecular identifiers were carried by the TCR beta cDNA libraries. When about 1 to 11 million T cells were used, they gave some 540,000 cDNA molecules. TCRdb reprocessed the PCR reads with MiXCR, giving one entry per CDR3 protein. This sample has roughly 800,000 distinct CDR3 sequences; about 53% occur once, and the top ten carry approximately 4.5%. In regard to this clonotype: Its target is unknown.

Germline CDR1 is DFQATT and CDR2 is SNEGSKA (reference sequence). This CDR3 region has 12 residues. The V gene lost 6 bases and the J gene lost 2 bases, with 10 bases spanning the gap. The chain combines TRBV20-1 with TRBJ2-5, with unresolved D. This receptor was taken from a girl aged 5-17 years with multiple sclerosis. Sequencing was carried out using blood. The CDR3 coding sequence is TGCAGTGCGGAGACTGGACAAGAGACCCAGTACTTC. It is translated as CSAETGQETQYF.